The present entry profiles one TCR beta chain with its context. Its antigen specificity is not known. The input lacks base qualities; no much larger clone sits a single base away. Libraries were built with 5' RACE. Sequencing was performed on an Illumina HiSeq 2500. A second PCR of roughly 7 to 11 cycles was performed with a sample-barcoded 5' primer and a J-beta primer mix. A unique molecular identifier was introduced onto each TCR beta cDNA molecule by a template-switch 5' adaptor carrying 12 random nucleotides. Each sample yielded at least 3 million CDR3-containing paired-end reads. First-strand cDNA synthesis was performed from all RNA using the Mint cDNA synthesis kit, with priming by a TRBC-specific oligonucleotide. All cDNA was treated with uracil-DNA glycosylase and then went through a first 18-cycle PCR with the universal primers M1SS and BC2_uni_R. As for the original processing: For normalization, 1 million high-quality reads, each with a distinct molecular identifier, were randomly selected from each sample. Instead of being binned into consensus sequences, reads with shared molecular identifiers were discarded. MiTCR, set to a Q25 quality threshold and the strictest error-elimination algorithm, was used for CDR3 identification, clonotype clustering and error correction. Lower-bound total TCR beta diversity was estimated with a nonparametric unseen species model using Euler transformation. TCRdb applied fastp at Q25 and MiXCR to the public reads, then kept only in-frame beta chains. Identical CDR3 proteins give one entry, which carries the most common genes and DNA. TCRdb's processing, not the authors', yielded these V and J calls. The sample table lists around 1.5 million distinct CDR3 sequences, almost 35% of them with a count of one. The ten top clones hold about 11% of the sample.

The data stem from a study of blood T cells in healthy people across ages (dated by TCRdb to about 2015). Notes on the research overall: In model experiments, roughly one uniquely barcoded TCR beta cDNA molecule per two T cells was captured by template switching. Using deep sequencing normalized with unique cDNA molecular identifiers, the study measured how TCR beta repertoire diversity changes with age. The donors were split into four age groups: young (average 16 years), middle-aged (39), aged (over 55) and long-lived (roughly 77). To avoid experimental bias, donors of different ages were randomly spread across the sequencing lanes. For two donors (one aged 18 to 29 and one aged 80 or older), the study analyzed two additional independent replicas of 1 million unique cDNA reads from the same blood draw.

The approximately 40 donors, aged about 6 to 100 years, were systemically healthy Caucasian individuals from Russia. Each donor gave ten milliliters of peripheral blood, collected into EDTA-treated Vacutainer tubes. PBMCs were isolated by Ficoll-Paque density-gradient centrifugation, with at least 6 million obtained per sample. Trizol reagent was used to extract total RNA from PBMCs, with at least 5 micrograms per sample. Naive CD45RAhigh/CD27high T cell percentages were measured by flow cytometry on a PBMC aliquot from every donor. Including the terminal cysteine and phenylalanine, the CDR3 comprises 16 residues. The CDR3 DNA has 48 bases and is translated from base 1. Relative to germline, V is missing 2 bases and J is missing 9 bases, with 6 bases of the junction outside any gene match. The CDR1 and CDR2 encoded by the germline V gene are SNHLY and FYNNEI. Summary of the overall study and its limitations: Conclusive comparison of naive and antigen-experienced compartments was prevented by the profiling of bulk unsorted PBMCs. Total diversity estimates from one million sequenced T cells were considered lower bounds and underestimates. There was a strong correlation between observed TCR beta diversity and the percentage of naive T cells measured by flow cytometry. As age increased, observed TCR beta diversity per million T cells dropped in a roughly linear way, and a significant reduction was already evident by age 40. Because donor CMV infection status was unknown, age-related changes in expanded clonotypes were potentially confounded. Compared with the aged group, more naive CD4+ T cells, fewer expanded clones and increased TCR diversity were shown by the long-lived group, suggesting age selection.

The receptor was derived from a woman between 25 and 40 years old in good health. The material sequenced was blood. The chain is made from TRBV2 and TRBJ1-6; 11 nucleotides in the junction match TRBD1. The DNA sequence follows: TGTGCCAGCAGTGAATGGGACAGGGGGTGGCGTTCACCCCTCCACTTT. Translated, it reads CASSEWDRGWRSPLHF.